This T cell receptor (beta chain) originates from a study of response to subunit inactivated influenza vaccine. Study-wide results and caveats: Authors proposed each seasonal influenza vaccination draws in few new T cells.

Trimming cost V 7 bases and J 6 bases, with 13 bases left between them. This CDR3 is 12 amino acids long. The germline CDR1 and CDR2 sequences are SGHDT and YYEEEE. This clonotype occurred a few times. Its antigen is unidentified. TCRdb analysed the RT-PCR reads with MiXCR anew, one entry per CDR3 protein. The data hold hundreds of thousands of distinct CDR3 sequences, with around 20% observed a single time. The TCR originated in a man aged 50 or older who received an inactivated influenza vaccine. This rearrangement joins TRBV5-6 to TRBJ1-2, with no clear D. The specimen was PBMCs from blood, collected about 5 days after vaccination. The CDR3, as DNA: TGTGCCAGCTCCCGGGAAGGGCATGGCTACACCTTC. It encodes CASSREGHGYTF.